Sequencing of this TCR beta chain was carried out in a study of T-cell memory formation after mild COVID-19 (dated by TCRdb to the early 2020s). Study-level background: TCR sequence clusters from the two donors were found to be largely donor specific. In a couple of donors, T-cell clones that expanded and contracted after mild COVID-19 were followed by sequencing TCRalpha and TCRbeta repertoires longitudinally. The cohort was made up of two young adult volunteers, one female and one male, who were previously healthy. General study outcomes and caveats: The second-wave clones that peaked on day 37 were not confirmed to be SARS-CoV-2 specific. Contracting CD4+ clones were located mainly in the CM and EM memory subsets, whereas CD8+ clones were found to be enriched in EMRA. Balanced CD4/CD8 phenotypes were observed for clones contracting from day 15 to 85, whereas a bias towards CD4+ was observed for a second wave of clones expanding from day 15 to 37. The detection of some responding clones in pre-infection memory suggests that pre-existing cross-reactive memory T cells joined the SARS-CoV-2 response. The study included only a couple of mild cases, and larger cohorts that include severe cases with pre-infection samples were judged to be necessary.

This clonotype was detected ten times or more. Its specific antigen is unknown. No quality values exist for individual bases; no much larger clone is one base distant. Ficoll-Paque density gradient centrifugation was used to isolate PBMCs. The sample was run on an Illumina NovaSeq 6000. TCRalpha and TCRbeta cDNA libraries were constructed by 5'RACE with constant-segment primers, with sample barcodes and unique molecular identifiers being introduced. RNA was extracted from every sample with Trizol reagent. The libraries were amplified in two PCR steps, and the second step added a second sample barcode and Illumina TruSeq adapters. Sequencing of the libraries was done on an Illumina NovaSeq, producing 2 x 150 bp paired-end reads. In the paper's pipeline: Reads were demultiplexed and collapsed into UMI-guided consensus sequences with migec v1.2.7. Using mixcr v2.1.11, UMI consensuses were aligned to TRA and TRB V and J templates and then assembled into clonotypes. A clonotype was counted as expanded or contracted only if both edgeR and NoisET called the change significant, with noise models trained on biological replicates. edgeR calls used a false discovery rate-adjusted p below 0.01 and a log2 fold-change threshold of 1. As an exploratory analysis of dynamics, PCA with hierarchical clustering was applied to max-normalized trajectories of the 1000 most abundant clonotypes. Separately sequenced CD4+ and CD8+ repertoires were used to assign a CD4 or CD8 phenotype to each responding clone. TCRdb took the public reads, trimmed them with fastp at Q25, ran MiXCR for clone calling and kept in-frame beta chains. Every distinct CDR3 protein forms one entry, paired with its most common genes and DNA. Clone size and V and J calls follow TCRdb, not the original study. The sample table holds roughly 620,000 distinct CDR3 sequences, of which approximately 18% were seen once. More than 10% of the sample is in the top ten clones.

The germline ends are 10 bases apart after V is trimmed by 2 bases and J by 6 bases. CDR1 SGHDN and CDR2 FVKESK are derived from the germline V gene. The CDR3 sequence holds 13 residues, the cysteine and phenylalanine included. Kept here is only the CDR3 DNA, which spans 39 bases and is read in frame from base 1. The chain was built from TRBV14 and TRBJ1-1, with the D gene not confidently named. The receptor comes from an adult woman who had mild COVID-19 (a few samples of this study predate the infection). The sample titles of this study are shuffled in the database, so cell type and time point are left out; the donor was told from shared clones. The sample comprised PBMCs or a T cell subset sorted from them (not recorded which). The nucleotide sequence is TGTGCCAGCAGCCAAAATAGCTACGCTGAAGCTTTCTTT. Its amino acids are CASSQNSYAEAFF. The full variable domain, with segments outside the CDR3 supplied by the reference TRBV14 and TRBJ1-1 proteins, appears as EAGVTQFPSHSVIEKGQTVTLRCDPISGHDNLYWYRRVMGKEIKFLLHFVKESKQDESGMPNNRFLAERTGGTYSTLKVQPAELEDSGVYFCASSQNSYAEAFFGQGTRLTVV.